The rows below give T cell receptor beta chains drawn from one sample of a study of T-cell reconstitution after alpha-beta-depleted transplantation in children. TCRdb reprocessed the PCR reads via MiXCR and lists one record per CDR3 protein. The sample holds approximately 91,000 distinct CDR3 sequences, 6.5% to 8.5% seen once. Sequenced material: PBMCs from the stem cell graft donor, taken from the stem cell graft. The receptor set was obtained from a human donor who donated a stem cell graft to a child with congenital amegakaryocytic thrombocytopenia. The CDR3 runs from the conserved cysteine through the conserved F or W.

J	V	CDR3
TRBJ1-2	TRBV4-3	CASSLGQGARYYGYTF
TRBJ2-1	TRBV30	CAWSDSGSRRMYEQFF
TRBJ1-4	TRBV2	CASRDSGSGEKLFF
TRBJ2-5	TRBV20-1	CSAERDQETQYF
TRBJ1-2	TRBV5-1	CASSLGNRSNYGYTF
TRBJ2-2	TRBV4-2	CASSNSGGHYTGELFF
TRBJ1-1	TRBV30	CAWSDGTGGTEAFF
TRBJ2-7	TRBV20-1	CSAKGRVRGSEQYF
TRBJ2-7	TRBV4-1	CASSQDTGAPWGEQYF
TRBJ2-1	TRBV20-1	CSARVASGRKNEQFF
TRBJ1-1	TRBV7-2	CASSLATGTNTEAFF
TRBJ1-6	TRBV7-6	CASSLDSGGNSPLHF
TRBJ2-5	TRBV7-2	CASTNRGAGETQYF
TRBJ2-1	TRBV20-1	CSLKTSGSLNEQFF
TRBJ2-5	TRBV7-9	CASSLMTGETQYF
TRBJ2-4	TRBV7-8	CASSHVGAGVNIQYF
TRBJ2-2	TRBV20-1	CSARDGGGGNGELFF